The T cell receptor beta chain under discussion was sequenced for a study of siplizumab effects on memory and regulatory T cells. Study-level findings and limits: Assignment to unstimulated subsets succeeded for only a minor fraction of the alloreactive clones. Naive T cells looked more diverse than memory cells and looked like major alloresponse contributors.

Germline CDR1 reads GTSNPN; CDR2 reads SVGIG (reference sequence). The germline V and J ends were trimmed by 2 bases and 0 bases, with 5 bases remaining between them. The CDR3 is made up of 12 amino acids. Sequencing of unstimulated naive, memory, effector memory and TEMRA subsets was performed in three donor pairs. About this clone: Its target is unknown.

Using immunoSEQ multiplex PCR, the repertoire was profiled, and TCRdb retains in-frame clones only, with some absent. The sample contains fewer than 45,000 clones, about 89% of which appear only once. This chain uses TRBV30 with TRBJ2-7; D is ambiguous. Sequenced: naive CD4+ T cells sorted from blood. The TCR was taken from a human donor in good health. CDR3: CAWSLLSYEQYF. In nucleotides, the CDR3 is TGTGCCTGGAGTCTGCTCTCCTACGAGCAGTACTTC.